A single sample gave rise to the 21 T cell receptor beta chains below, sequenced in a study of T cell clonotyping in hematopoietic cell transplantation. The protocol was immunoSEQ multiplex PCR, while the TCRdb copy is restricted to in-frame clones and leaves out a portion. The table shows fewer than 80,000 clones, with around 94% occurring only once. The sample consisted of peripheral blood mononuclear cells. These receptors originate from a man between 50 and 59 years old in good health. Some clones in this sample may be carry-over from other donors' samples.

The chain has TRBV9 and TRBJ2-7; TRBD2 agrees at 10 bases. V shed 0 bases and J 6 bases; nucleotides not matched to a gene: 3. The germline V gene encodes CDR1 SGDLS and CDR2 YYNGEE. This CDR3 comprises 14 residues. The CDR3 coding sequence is TGTGCCAGCAGCGTAGACCTAGCGGGAGTCGAGCAGTACTTC. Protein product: CASSVDLAGVEQYF.

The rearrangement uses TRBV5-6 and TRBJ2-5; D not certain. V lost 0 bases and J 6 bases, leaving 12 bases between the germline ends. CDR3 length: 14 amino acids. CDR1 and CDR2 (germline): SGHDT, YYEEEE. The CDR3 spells CASSLAQRFQTQYF. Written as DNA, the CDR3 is TGTGCCAGCAGCTTGGCCCAAAGGTTCCAGACCCAGTACTTC.

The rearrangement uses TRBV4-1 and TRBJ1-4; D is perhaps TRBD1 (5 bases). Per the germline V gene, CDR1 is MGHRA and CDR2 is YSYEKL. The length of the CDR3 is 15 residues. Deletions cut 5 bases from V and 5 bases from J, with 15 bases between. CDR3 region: CASSILSTANEKLFF. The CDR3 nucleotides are TGCGCCAGCAGCATTCTGTCGACAGCAAATGAAAAACTGTTTTTT.

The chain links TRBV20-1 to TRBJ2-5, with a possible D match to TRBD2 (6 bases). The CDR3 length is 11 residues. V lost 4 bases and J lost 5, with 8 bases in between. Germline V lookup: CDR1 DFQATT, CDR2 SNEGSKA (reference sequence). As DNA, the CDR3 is TGCAGTGCTAAACGGGAGGAGACCCAGTACTTC. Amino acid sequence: CSAKREETQYF.

The CDR3 nucleotides read TGTGCCAGCAGCCAATACAGGGGCGGGGAGACCCAGTACTTC. This gives the protein CASSQYRGGETQYF. This chain joins TRBV14 and TRBJ2-5; 7 bases line up with TRBD1. CDR3 size: 14 residues. Per germline, CDR1 SGHDN and CDR2 FVKESK. V lost 2 bases and J lost 5; bases outside the gene matches: 5.

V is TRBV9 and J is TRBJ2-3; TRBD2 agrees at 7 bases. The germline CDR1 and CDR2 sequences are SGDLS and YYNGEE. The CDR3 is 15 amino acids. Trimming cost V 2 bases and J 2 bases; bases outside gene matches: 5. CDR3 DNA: TGTGCCAGCAGCGTCTGGACTAGTGCCACAGATACGCAGTATTTT. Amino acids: CASSVWTSATDTQYF.

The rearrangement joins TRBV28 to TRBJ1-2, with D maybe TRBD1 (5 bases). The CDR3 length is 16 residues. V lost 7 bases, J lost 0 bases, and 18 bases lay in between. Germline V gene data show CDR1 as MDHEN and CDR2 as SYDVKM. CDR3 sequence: CASTDHGAQSNYGYTF. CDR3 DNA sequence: TGTGCCAGCACAGACCACGGGGCCCAGTCTAACTATGGCTACACCTTC.

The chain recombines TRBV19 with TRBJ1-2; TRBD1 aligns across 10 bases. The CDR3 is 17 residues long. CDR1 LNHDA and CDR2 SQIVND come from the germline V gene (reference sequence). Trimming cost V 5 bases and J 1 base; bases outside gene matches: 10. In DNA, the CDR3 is TGTGCCAGTAGTCCTGGACAGGGGGAGCGGTTTAACTATGGCTACACCTTC. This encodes CASSPGQGERFNYGYTF.

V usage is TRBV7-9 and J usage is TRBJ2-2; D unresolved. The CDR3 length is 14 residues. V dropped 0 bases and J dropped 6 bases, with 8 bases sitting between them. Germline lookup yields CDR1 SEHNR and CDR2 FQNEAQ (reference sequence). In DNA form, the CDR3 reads TGTGCCAGCAGCTTAGCGGTGTTTGCCGGGGAGCTGTTTTTT. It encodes CASSLAVFAGELFF. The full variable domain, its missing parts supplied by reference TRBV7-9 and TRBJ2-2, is DTGVSQNPRHKITKRGQNVTFRCDPISEHNRLYWYRQTLGQGPEFLTYFQNEAQLEKSRLLSDRFSAERPKGSFSTLEIQRTEQGDSAMYLCASSLAVFAGELFFGEGSRLTVL.

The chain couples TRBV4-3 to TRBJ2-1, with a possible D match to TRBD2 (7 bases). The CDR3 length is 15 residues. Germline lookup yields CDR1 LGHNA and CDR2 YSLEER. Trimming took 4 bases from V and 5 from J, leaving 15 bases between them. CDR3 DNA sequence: TGCGCCAGCAGCCGAGAAGGGGGGGCCGACAATGAGCAGTTCTTC. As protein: CASSREGGADNEQFF.

CDR3 protein: CASSPRDSAYEQYF. The DNA of the CDR3 is TGTGCCAGCAGTCCGAGGGACAGCGCCTACGAGCAGTACTTC. This chain joins TRBV6-5 and TRBJ2-7, with TRBD1 matching over 7 bases. V gave up 5 bases and J gave up 2 bases; unmatched junction bases: 6. Germline values: CDR1 MNHEY, CDR2 SVGAGI. The CDR3 has 14 residues.

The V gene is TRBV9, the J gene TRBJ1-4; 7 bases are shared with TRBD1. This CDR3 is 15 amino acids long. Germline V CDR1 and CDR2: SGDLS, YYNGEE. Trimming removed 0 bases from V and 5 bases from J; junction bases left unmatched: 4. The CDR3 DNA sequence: TGTGCCAGCAGCGTAGGACAGGGACAGAATGAAAAACTGTTTTTT. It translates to CASSVGQGQNEKLFF. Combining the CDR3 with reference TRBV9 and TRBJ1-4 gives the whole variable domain DSGVTQTPKHLITATGQRVTLRCSPRSGDLSVYWYQQSLDQGLQFLIQYYNGEERAKGNILERFSAQQFPDLHSELNLSSLELGDSALYFCASSVGQGQNEKLFFGSGTQLSVL.

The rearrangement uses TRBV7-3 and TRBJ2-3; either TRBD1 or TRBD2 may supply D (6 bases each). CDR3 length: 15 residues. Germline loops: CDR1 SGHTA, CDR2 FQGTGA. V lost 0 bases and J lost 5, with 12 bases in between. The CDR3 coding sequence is TGTGCCAGCAGCTTAACCGCCGGAGGGGGAGATACGCAGTATTTT. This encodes CASSLTAGGGDTQYF.

Here the CDR3 DNA reads TGTGCCAGCACGCATCGGGCGGGACTTTCCTACGAGCAGTACTTC. This encodes CASTHRAGLSYEQYF. This rearrangement joins TRBV6-1 to TRBJ2-7; the D gene is possibly TRBD2 (6 bases). Germline lookup yields CDR1 MNHNS and CDR2 SASEGT. Deletions cut 7 bases from V and 1 base from J, with 17 bases between. This CDR3 is built from 15 residues.

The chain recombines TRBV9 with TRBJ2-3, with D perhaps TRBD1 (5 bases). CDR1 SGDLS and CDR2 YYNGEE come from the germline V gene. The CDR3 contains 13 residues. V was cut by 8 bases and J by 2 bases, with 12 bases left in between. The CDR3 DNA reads TGTGCCAGTGGACGACAGAACACAGATACGCAGTATTTT. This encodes CASGRQNTDTQYF.

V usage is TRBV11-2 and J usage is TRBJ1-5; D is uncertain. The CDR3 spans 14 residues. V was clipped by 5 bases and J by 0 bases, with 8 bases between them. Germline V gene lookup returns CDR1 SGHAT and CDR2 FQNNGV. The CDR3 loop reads CASSQDYSNQPQHF. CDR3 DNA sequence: TGTGCCAGCAGCCAGGACTATAGCAATCAGCCCCAGCATTTT. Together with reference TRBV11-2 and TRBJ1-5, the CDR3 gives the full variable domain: EAGVAQSPRYKIIEKRQSVAFWCNPISGHATLYWYQQILGQGPKLLIQFQNNGVVDDSQLPKDRFSAERLKGVDSTLKIQPAKLEDSAVYLCASSQDYSNQPQHFGDGTRLSIL.

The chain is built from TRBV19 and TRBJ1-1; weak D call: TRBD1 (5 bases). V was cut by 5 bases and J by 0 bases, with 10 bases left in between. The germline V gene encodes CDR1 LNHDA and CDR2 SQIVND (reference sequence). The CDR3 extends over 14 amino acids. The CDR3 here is CASSWQGMNTEAFF. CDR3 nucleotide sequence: TGTGCCAGTAGTTGGCAGGGCATGAACACTGAAGCTTTCTTT.

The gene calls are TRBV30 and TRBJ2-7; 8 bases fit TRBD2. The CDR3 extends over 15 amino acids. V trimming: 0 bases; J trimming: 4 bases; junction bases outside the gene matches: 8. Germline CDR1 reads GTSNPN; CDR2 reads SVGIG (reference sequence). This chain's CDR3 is CAWSVISGRWYEQYF. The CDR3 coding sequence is TGTGCCTGGAGTGTTATAAGCGGGAGATGGTACGAGCAGTACTTC. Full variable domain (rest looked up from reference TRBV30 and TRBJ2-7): SQTIHQWPATLVQPVGSPLSLECTVEGTSNPNLYWYRQAAGRGLQLLFYSVGIGQISSEVPQNLSASRPQDRQFILSSKKLLLSDSGFYLCAWSVISGRWYEQYFGPGTRLTVT.

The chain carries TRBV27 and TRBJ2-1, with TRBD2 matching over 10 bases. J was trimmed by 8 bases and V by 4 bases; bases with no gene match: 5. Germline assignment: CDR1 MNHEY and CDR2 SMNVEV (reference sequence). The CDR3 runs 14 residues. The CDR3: CASSYSGGPYEQFF. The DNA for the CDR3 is TGTGCCAGCAGTTATAGCGGGGGGCCCTATGAGCAGTTCTTC.

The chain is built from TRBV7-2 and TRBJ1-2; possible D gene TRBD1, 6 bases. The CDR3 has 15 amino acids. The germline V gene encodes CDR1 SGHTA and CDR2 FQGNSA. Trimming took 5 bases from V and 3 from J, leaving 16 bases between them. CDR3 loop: CASSPLQGGDYGYTF. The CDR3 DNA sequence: TGTGCCAGCAGCCCACTACAGGGTGGAGACTATGGCTACACCTTC.

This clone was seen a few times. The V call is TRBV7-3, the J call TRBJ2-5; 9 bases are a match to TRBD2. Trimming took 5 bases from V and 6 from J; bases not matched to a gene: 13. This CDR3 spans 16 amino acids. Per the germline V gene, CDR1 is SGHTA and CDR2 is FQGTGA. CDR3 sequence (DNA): TGTGCCAGCAGCCCCGAAGGTAGCGGGAGAGGTCAGACCCAGTACTTC. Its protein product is CASSPEGSGRGQTQYF.